This TCR beta chain appears in the sequencing data of a study of T cells in Graves' hyperthyroidism and ophthalmopathy. Researchers took RNA transcripts and amplified the TCR beta CDR3 regions from them. HTBI primers were used for first-round RT-PCR of the TCR CDR3. Each CDR3 protein is one row after TCRdb ran MiXCR on the multiplex PCR reads. The table shows hundreds of thousands of distinct CDR3 sequences, with roughly 15% occurring only once. Trimming cost V 1 base and J 2 bases; bases outside gene matches: 4. Germline lookup yields CDR1 KGHSH and CDR2 LQKENI. The CDR3 totals 15 residues. Findings of the study overall: Blood shared most expanded thyroid clonotypes above 0.001.

Comment on this clonotype: Antigen unknown.

The chain combines TRBV18 with TRBJ2-5; 7 bases align to TRBD2. The TCR was taken from a woman aged 40 to 49 with Graves' ophthalmopathy. Sequenced material: blood. The CDR3 nucleotides are TGTGCCAGCTCACCACTGGAAGCGGGACAAGAGACCCAGTACTTC. Protein sequence: CASSPLEAGQETQYF.